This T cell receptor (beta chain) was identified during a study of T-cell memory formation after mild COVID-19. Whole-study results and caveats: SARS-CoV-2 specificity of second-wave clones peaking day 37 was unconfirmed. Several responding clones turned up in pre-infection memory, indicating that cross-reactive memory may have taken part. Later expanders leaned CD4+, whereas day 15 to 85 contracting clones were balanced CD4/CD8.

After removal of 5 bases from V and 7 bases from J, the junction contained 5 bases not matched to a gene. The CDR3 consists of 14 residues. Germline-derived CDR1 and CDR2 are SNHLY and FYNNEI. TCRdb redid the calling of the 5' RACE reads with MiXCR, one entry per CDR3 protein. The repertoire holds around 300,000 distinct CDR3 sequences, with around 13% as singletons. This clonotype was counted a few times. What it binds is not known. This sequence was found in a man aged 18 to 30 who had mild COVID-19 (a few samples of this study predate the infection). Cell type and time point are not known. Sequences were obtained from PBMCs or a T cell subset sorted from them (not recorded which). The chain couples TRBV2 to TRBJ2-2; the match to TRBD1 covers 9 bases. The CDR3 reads CASSPQGAVGELFF. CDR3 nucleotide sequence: TGTGCCAGCAGTCCACAGGGGGCCGTCGGGGAGCTGTTTTTT. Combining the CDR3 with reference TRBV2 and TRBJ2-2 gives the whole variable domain EPEVTQTPSHQVTQMGQEVILRCVPISNHLYFYWYRQILGQKVEFLVSFYNNEISEKSEIFDDQFSVERPDGSNFTLKIRSTKLEDSAMYFCASSPQGAVGELFFGEGSRLTVL.